Listed below are T cell receptor beta chains from one sample, sequenced in a study of T cell responses to AZD1222 COVID-19 vaccine. The table came from immunoSEQ multiplex PCR; TCRdb's copy has only in-frame clones and leaves some out. This sample has some 130,000 clones, with approximately 80% found just once. The sequenced sample was peripheral blood, obtained on day 0 of AZD1222 vaccination. All receptors derive from an adult in good health. The CDR3 runs from the conserved cysteine through the conserved F or W. Fields, in order: CDR3 length, J gene, V gene, CDR3 protein.

length: 13; J: TRBJ1-6; V: TRBV12-3/TRBV12-4; CDR3: CASSPRGQRPLHF
length: 14; J: TRBJ2-1; V: TRBV15; CDR3: CATSRVGGGDEQFF
length: 14; J: TRBJ2-1; V: TRBV28; CDR3: CASSSPGDSPEQFF
length: 15; J: TRBJ1-1; V: TRBV7-3; CDR3: CASSLTRGARVEAFF
length: 15; J: TRBJ2-5; V: TRBV28; CDR3: CASSRGGVREETQYF
length: 17; J: TRBJ1-5; V: TRBV11-3; CDR3: CASTLPRGRAGNQPQHF
length: 14; J: TRBJ2-4; V: TRBV28; CDR3: CASSVTGAKNIQYF
length: 16; J: TRBJ1-5; V: TRBV19; CDR3: CASSISETASNQPQHF
length: 13; J: TRBJ1-1; V: TRBV9; CDR3: CASNAGTDTEAFF
length: 13; J: TRBJ2-3; V: TRBV28; CDR3: CASQKGRTDTQYF
length: 13; J: TRBJ2-7; V: TRBV6-5; CDR3: CASADSPTYEQYF
length: 13; J: TRBJ1-1; V: TRBV29-1; CDR3: CSVVLGGNTEAFF
length: 14; J: TRBJ2-1; V: TRBV5-1; CDR3: CASSLAGFRNEQFF
length: 16; J: TRBJ1-3; V: TRBV3-1/TRBV3-2; CDR3: CASSRGQGASGNTIYF
length: 15; J: TRBJ2-7; V: TRBV10-3; CDR3: CAISPSGLATGEQYF
length: 16; J: TRBJ2-7; V: TRBV11-2; CDR3: CASSLSGTMSSYEQYF
length: 14; J: TRBJ1-3; V: TRBV5-1; CDR3: CASSPGQPGNTIYF
length: 18; J: TRBJ2-3; V: TRBV3-1/TRBV3-2; CDR3: CASSQGPTSGGARDTQYF
length: 13; J: TRBJ1-2; V: TRBV13; CDR3: CASRIQDNYGYTF
length: 13; J: TRBJ1-4; V: TRBV7-9; CDR3: CASSLYINEKLFF
length: 13; J: TRBJ1-5; V: TRBV30; CDR3: CAWSQGGNQPQHF
length: 13; J: TRBJ1-1; V: TRBV14; CDR3: CASSQDRGVGAFF
length: 15; J: TRBJ1-4; V: TRBV18; CDR3: CASSPRQVGSEKLFF
length: 15; J: TRBJ2-5; V: TRBV27; CDR3: CASGYGRGYSETQYF
length: 15; J: TRBJ2-7; V: TRBV5-1; CDR3: CASSLPTGAIYEQYF
length: 14; J: TRBJ2-2; V: TRBV30; CDR3: CAWTRDLANGELFF
length: 13; J: TRBJ1-1; V: TRBV2; CDR3: CASSVRGGTEAFF
length: 14; J: TRBJ1-1; V: TRBV5-1; CDR3: CASSWTGGNTEAFF
length: 13; J: TRBJ2-2; V: TRBV14; CDR3: CASGLFNTGELFF
length: 14; J: TRBJ1-1; V: TRBV18; CDR3: CASSLDTIGTEAFF
length: 15; J: TRBJ1-5; V: TRBV5-6; CDR3: CASSLGGRTNQPQHF
length: 17; J: TRBJ2-4; V: TRBV11-2; CDR3: CASTLLVSALAKNIQYF
length: 16; J: TRBJ2-2; V: TRBV7-9; CDR3: CASSPQGRAMAGELFF
length: 15; J: TRBJ2-7; V: TRBV5-1; CDR3: CASSLENRPTYEQYF
length: 17; J: TRBJ1-2; V: TRBV5-1; CDR3: CASSWGMGQGSNYGYTF
length: 13; J: TRBJ1-5; V: TRBV29-1; CDR3: CSVVGGYDQPQHF
length: 14; J: TRBJ2-7; V: TRBV4-1; CDR3: CASSQRTATYEQYF
length: 13; J: TRBJ1-1; V: TRBV2; CDR3: CASSYGTHTEAFF
length: 14; J: TRBJ2-5; V: TRBV19; CDR3: CASSIGLNQETQYF
length: 16; J: TRBJ1-5; V: TRBV28; CDR3: CVSTGALTGSNQPQHF
length: 18; J: TRBJ1-1; V: TRBV5-1; CDR3: CASSLAPGVVSKNTEAFF
length: 13; J: TRBJ1-2; V: TRBV6-6; CDR3: CASSSSGNYGYTF
length: 13; J: TRBJ1-1; V: TRBV3-1/TRBV3-2; CDR3: CASSRGTRPEAFF
length: 15; J: TRBJ2-1; V: TRBV18; CDR3: CASSLSHASANEQFF
length: 16; J: TRBJ2-1; V: TRBV27; CDR3: CASSFADSFSYNEQFF
length: 16; J: TRBJ2-6; V: TRBV25-1; CDR3: CASSASGISGANVLTF
length: 16; J: TRBJ2-7; V: TRBV14; CDR3: CASSQGVTSASYEQYF
length: 15; J: TRBJ1-1; V: TRBV2; CDR3: CASSEDYSGNTEAFF
length: 16; J: TRBJ2-7; V: TRBV6-1; CDR3: CASSELWGVDDYEQYF
length: 15; J: TRBJ1-4; V: TRBV30; CDR3: CAWSSDRGRLEKLFF
length: 14; J: TRBJ2-7; V: TRBV11-2; CDR3: CASSRDRKIYEQYF
length: 14; J: TRBJ1-1; V: TRBV5-1; CDR3: CASSSQGADTEAFF
length: 14; J: TRBJ1-3; V: TRBV30; CDR3: CAWSLRSSGNTIYF
length: 16; J: TRBJ2-7; V: TRBV2; CDR3: CASSIVPRPVSYEQYF
length: 15; J: TRBJ2-5; V: TRBV5-5; CDR3: CASSLSGSGQETQYF